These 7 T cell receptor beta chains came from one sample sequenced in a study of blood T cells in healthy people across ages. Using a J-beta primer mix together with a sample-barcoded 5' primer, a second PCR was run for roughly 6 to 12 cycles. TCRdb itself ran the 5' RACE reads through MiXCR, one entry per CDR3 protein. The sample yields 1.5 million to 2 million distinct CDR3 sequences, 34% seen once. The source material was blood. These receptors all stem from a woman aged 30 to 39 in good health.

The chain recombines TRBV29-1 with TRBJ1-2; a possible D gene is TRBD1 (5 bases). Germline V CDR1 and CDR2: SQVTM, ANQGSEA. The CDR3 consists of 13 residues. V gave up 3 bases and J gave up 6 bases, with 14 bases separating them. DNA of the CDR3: TGCAGCGTTGACCCCGGGGGAACGGATGGCTACACCTTC. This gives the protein CSVDPGGTDGYTF.

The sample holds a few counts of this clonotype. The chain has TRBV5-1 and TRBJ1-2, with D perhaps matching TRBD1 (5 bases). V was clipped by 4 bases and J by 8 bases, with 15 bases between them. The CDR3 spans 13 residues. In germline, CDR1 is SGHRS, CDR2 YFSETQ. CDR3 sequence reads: CASSPLGEMGYTF. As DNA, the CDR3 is TGCGCCAGCAGCCCCCTGGGGGAAATGGGCTACACCTTC.

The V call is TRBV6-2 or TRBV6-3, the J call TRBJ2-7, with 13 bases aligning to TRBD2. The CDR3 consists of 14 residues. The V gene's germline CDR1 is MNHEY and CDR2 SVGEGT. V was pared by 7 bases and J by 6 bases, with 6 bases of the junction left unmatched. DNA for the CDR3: TGTGCCAGCAACCGGGGGACTAGCGGGACCGAGCAGTACTTC. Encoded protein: CASNRGTSGTEQYF.

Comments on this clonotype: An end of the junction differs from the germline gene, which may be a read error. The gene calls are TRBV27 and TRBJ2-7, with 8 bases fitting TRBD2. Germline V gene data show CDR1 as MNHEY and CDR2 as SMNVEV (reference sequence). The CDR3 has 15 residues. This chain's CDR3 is CAGSVSGNPSYEQYF. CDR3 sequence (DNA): TGTGCCGGCAGTGTTAGCGGGAATCCTTCCTACGAGCAGTACTTC.

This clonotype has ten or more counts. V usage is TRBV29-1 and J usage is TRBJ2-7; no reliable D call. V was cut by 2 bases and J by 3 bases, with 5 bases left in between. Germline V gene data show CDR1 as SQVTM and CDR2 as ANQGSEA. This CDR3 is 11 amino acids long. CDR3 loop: CSVEYSYEQYF. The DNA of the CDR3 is TGCAGCGTTGAATATAGCTACGAGCAGTACTTC.

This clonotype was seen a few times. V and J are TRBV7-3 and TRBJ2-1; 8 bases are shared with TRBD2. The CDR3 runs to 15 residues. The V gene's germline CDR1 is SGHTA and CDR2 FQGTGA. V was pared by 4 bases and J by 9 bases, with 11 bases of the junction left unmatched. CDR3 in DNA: TGTGCCAGCAGCTCAACTAGCGGCCAATCGGGTGAGCAGTTCTTC. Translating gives CASSSTSGQSGEQFF.

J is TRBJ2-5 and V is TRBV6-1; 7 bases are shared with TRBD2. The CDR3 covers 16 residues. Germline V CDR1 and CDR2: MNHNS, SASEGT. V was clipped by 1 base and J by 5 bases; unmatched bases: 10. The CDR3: CASSEGGGRGRETQYF. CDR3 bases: TGTGCCAGCAGTGAAGGGGGGGGGAGGGGCCGGGAGACCCAGTACTTC.